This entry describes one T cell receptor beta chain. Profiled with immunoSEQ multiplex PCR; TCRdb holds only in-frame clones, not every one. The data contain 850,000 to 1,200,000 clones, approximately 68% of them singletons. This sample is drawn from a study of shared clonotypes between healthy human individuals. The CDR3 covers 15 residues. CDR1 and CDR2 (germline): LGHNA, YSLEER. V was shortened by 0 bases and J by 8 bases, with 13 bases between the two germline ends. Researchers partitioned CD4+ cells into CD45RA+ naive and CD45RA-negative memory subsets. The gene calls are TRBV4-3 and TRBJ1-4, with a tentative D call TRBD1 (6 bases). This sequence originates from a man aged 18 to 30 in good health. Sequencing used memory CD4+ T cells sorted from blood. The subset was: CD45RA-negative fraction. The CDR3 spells CASSQDYRALEKLFF. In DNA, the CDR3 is TGCGCCAGCAGCCAAGACTACAGGGCCCTCGAAAAACTGTTTTTT.